The rows below give T cell receptor beta chains drawn from one sample of a study of cytomegalovirus exposure and HLA in healthy donors. Using immunoSEQ multiplex PCR, the repertoire was profiled, and TCRdb retains in-frame clones only, with some absent. Here the sample spans roughly 70,000 clones, just over 75% being singletons. Sequenced material: PBMCs. The receptors here all came from a man over 45 in good health and CMV-seronegative. CDR3s include the opening cysteine and the closing phenylalanine or tryptophan.

TRBV7-2	TRBJ1-6	CASSKGPGQGNSPLHF
TRBV7-2	TRBJ1-4	CASRAGQLGKLFF
TRBV18	TRBJ1-1	CASRTGTTGTEAFF
TRBV11-2	TRBJ1-4	CASSARDRDGWRREKLFF
TRBV4-3	TRBJ1-4	CASSQGQGFNEKLFF
TRBV27	TRBJ1-1	CASSWGGSNTEAFF
TRBV6-1	TRBJ1-6	CASSLQGGDSPLHF
TRBV11-2	TRBJ2-7	CASSPIYEQYF
TRBV11-3	TRBJ1-1	CASSKGGQGRTEAFF
TRBV7-2	TRBJ2-7	CASSYRTGATYEQYF
TRBV6-6	TRBJ1-4	CASSFPGQGGKLFF
TRBV29-1	TRBJ2-1	CSVEGGQGTYNEQFF
TRBV6-1	TRBJ2-1	CASGRTSSYNEQFF
TRBV5-6	TRBJ1-2	CASSLARTGSNYGYTF
TRBV18	TRBJ2-2	CASSPTTGVTTGELFF
TRBV11-3	TRBJ1-1	CASSLDRGNTEAFF
TRBV11-2	TRBJ2-2	CASSLRGLAGNTGELFF
TRBV4-2	TRBJ2-5	CASRPGLAGETQYF
TRBV6-1	TRBJ2-7	CASSDSGRADYEQYF
TRBV19	TRBJ2-7	CASKTRRSSYEQYF
TRBV6-4	TRBJ1-1	CASKEQGQGTEAFF
TRBV29-1	TRBJ2-2	CSVARGSGTGELFF
TRBV4-3	TRBJ1-5	CASSQDRTGNQPQHF
TRBV27	TRBJ1-1	CASSPQGEDTEAFF
TRBV6-1	TRBJ2-1	CASTRLGTGHEQFF
TRBV11-2	TRBJ2-1	CASSQSGGLINEQFF
TRBV7-9	TRBJ1-4	CASSPPGQGARYEKLFF
TRBV27	TRBJ2-7	CASRLAGSYEQYF
TRBV30	TRBJ2-4	CAWSGQQGASRSTKNIQYF
TRBV4-1	TRBJ1-2	CASSQVSATLEGYGYTF
TRBV5-8	TRBJ2-7	CASSQRTTGPSYEQYF
TRBV19	TRBJ1-5	CASSSDRGNQPQHF
TRBV19	TRBJ2-2	CASSIHSSTGELFF
TRBV6-5	TRBJ2-7	CASSPDNSYEQYF
TRBV28	TRBJ1-1	CASSHQMNTEAFF
TRBV11-2	TRBJ2-4	CASSFGLFQNIQYF
TRBV2	TRBJ2-3	CASIVGAFPGTDTQYF
TRBV29-1	TRBJ1-2	CSVGLPGGLGGYTF
TRBV28	TRBJ1-4	CASSLGRPNEKLFF
TRBV30	TRBJ2-1	CAWSPGTGGLDEQFF
TRBV7-7	TRBJ2-1	CASSQAGPSSYNEQFF
TRBV5-6	TRBJ1-1	CASSLVGGAGTEAFF
TRBV20-1	TRBJ1-2	CSASPVSGYTF
TRBV6-1	TRBJ2-1	CASSAPGLTYNEQFF
TRBV25-1	TRBJ1-5	CASSVGLGQPQHF
TRBV19	TRBJ2-2	CASSMPRGSTGELFF
TRBV12-5	TRBJ1-2	CASGLVPRGYGYTF
TRBV29-1	TRBJ2-7	CSVRSRASGEQYF
TRBV27	TRBJ2-1	CASSYRSTVGEQFF
TRBV5-4	TRBJ1-2	CASSLDRGRNYGYTF
TRBV4-3	TRBJ2-1	CASSPRAKGDGEQFF
TRBV30	TRBJ1-4	CAWSVRGSGSEKLFF
TRBV5-8	TRBJ2-3	CASSLVRPRDTQYF
TRBV5-1	TRBJ2-1	CASSLEQSNEQFF
TRBV4-3	TRBJ2-5	CASSQALAGGPVGETQYF
TRBV5-4	TRBJ1-3	CASSPAGGRTENTIYF
TRBV18	TRBJ1-2	CASSPSRGGTYGYTF
TRBV19	TRBJ2-1	CASSLGQRVYNEQFF